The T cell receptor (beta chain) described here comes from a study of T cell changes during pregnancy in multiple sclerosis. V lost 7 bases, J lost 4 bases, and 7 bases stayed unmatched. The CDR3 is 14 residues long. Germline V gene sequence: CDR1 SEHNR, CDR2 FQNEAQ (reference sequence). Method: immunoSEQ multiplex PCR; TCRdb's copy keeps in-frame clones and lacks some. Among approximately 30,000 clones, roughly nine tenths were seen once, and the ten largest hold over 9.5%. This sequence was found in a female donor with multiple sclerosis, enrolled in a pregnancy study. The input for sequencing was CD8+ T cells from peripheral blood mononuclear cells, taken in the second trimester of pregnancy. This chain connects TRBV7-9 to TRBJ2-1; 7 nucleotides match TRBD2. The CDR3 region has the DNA TGTGCCAGCATCAGGGCTAGCGGTTACAATGAGCAGTTCTTC. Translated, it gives CASIRASGYNEQFF.